Shown below are 20 T cell receptor beta chains from a single sample sequenced in a study of early T cells in non-severe SARS-CoV-2 infection. One entry per CDR3 protein results from TCRdb running MiXCR on the 5' RACE reads. The sample includes 40,000 to 60,000 distinct CDR3 sequences, around 4.6% of them seen just once. The sample consisted of whole blood. Every receptor here comes from an adult who was a healthcare worker with PCR-confirmed SARS-CoV-2 infection or an uninfected control (not recorded which).

This clonotype was detected many times. The V call is TRBV11-2, the J call TRBJ1-1; D gene ambiguous. This CDR3 has 15 amino acids. Trimming pared 2 bases from V and 1 base from J, leaving 11 bases between. The germline V gene has CDR1 SGHAT and CDR2 FQNNGV. The CDR3 DNA reads TGTGCCAGCAGCTTAAGACTCCTATCGAACACTGAAGCTTTCTTT. Encoded protein: CASSLRLLSNTEAFF.

The chain is built from TRBV7-3 and TRBJ2-2; 12 bases align to TRBD2. Germline loops: CDR1 SGHTA, CDR2 FQGTGA. Losses at the gene ends were 1 base for V and 6 bases for J; bases not matched to a gene: 6. The CDR3 length is 17 residues. The chain's CDR3 is CASSLNLAGGPPGELFF. The CDR3, as DNA: TGTGCCAGCAGCTTAAACCTAGCGGGAGGGCCCCCCGGGGAGCTGTTTTTT.

This clonotype was detected many times. The gene calls are TRBV20-1 and TRBJ2-1, with 10 bases lining up with TRBD1. This CDR3 region has 16 residues. CDR1 DFQATT and CDR2 SNEGSKA come from the germline V gene (reference sequence). With 6 bases clipped from V and 4 bases from J, the junction kept 12 bases outside the gene matches. CDR3 region: CSARLAGQGTYNEQFF. The CDR3 region has the DNA TGCAGTGCCCGCCTCGCGGGACAGGGGACATACAATGAGCAGTTCTTC.

This clonotype is termed large. The chain combines TRBV7-8 with TRBJ2-7; 7 bases are a match to TRBD2. The germline CDR1 and CDR2 sequences are SGHVS and FQNEAQ. The length of the CDR3 is 15 residues. J lost 0 bases, V lost 1 base, and 3 bases had no gene match. The CDR3 loop is CASSLVGGSSYEQYF. CDR3 coding DNA: TGTGCCAGCAGCTTAGTAGGCGGGAGCTCCTACGAGCAGTACTTC.

The rearrangement uses TRBV14 and TRBJ2-3; D ambiguous. Trimming stripped 3 bases from V and 2 bases from J, with 9 bases between. Germline V gene lookup returns CDR1 SGHDN and CDR2 FVKESK. The length of the CDR3 is 14 residues. CDR3 loop: CASSHYLVTDTQYF. The CDR3 coding sequence is TGTGCCAGCAGCCATTACCTAGTCACAGATACGCAGTATTTT.

Ten or more counts support this clonotype. The chain links TRBV6-5 to TRBJ2-7; TRBD2 aligns across 13 bases. This CDR3 has 15 residues. V gave up 4 bases and J gave up 5 bases; unmatched junction bases: 5. Germline V CDR1 and CDR2: MNHEY, SVGAGI. The chain's CDR3 is CASSFTLAGGHEQYF. In nucleotides, the CDR3 is TGTGCCAGCAGTTTCACACTAGCGGGGGGGCACGAGCAGTACTTC.

This clonotype was recorded many times. The rearrangement joins TRBV11-3 to TRBJ2-7; TRBD1 matches at 8 bases. This CDR3 contains 15 residues. V gave up 1 base and J gave up 3 bases; unmatched junction bases: 5. The germline CDR1 and CDR2 sequences are SGHNT and YENEEA. The DNA of the CDR3 is TGTGCCAGCAGCTTAGGACAGGGGAATTACTACGAGCAGTACTTC. Its protein product is CASSLGQGNYYEQYF.

This clonotype has at least ten counts. The genes are TRBV3-1 and TRBJ2-1; TRBD2 is a possible D gene (6 bases). CDR3 length equals 12 residues. Germline V gene lookup returns CDR1 LGHDT and CDR2 YNNKEL (reference sequence). The germline V and J ends were trimmed by 2 bases and 9 bases, with 8 bases remaining between them. CDR3 amino acids: CASSQQGGEQFF. DNA for the CDR3: TGTGCCAGCAGCCAACAGGGAGGTGAGCAGTTCTTC.

This clonotype was seen many times. V usage is TRBV20-1 and J usage is TRBJ1-5; D is uncertain. The CDR3 covers 13 residues. Germline-derived CDR1 and CDR2 are DFQATT and SNEGSKA (reference sequence). V was cut by 3 bases and J by 4 bases, with 10 bases left in between. CDR3 amino acids: CSARPQGNQPQHF. In DNA, the CDR3 is TGCAGTGCTAGGCCCCAAGGAAATCAGCCCCAGCATTTT.

This clonotype was counted at least ten times. The V call is TRBV18, the J call TRBJ2-5; 7 nucleotides agree with TRBD1. Per the germline V gene, CDR1 is KGHSH and CDR2 is LQKENI. The trim removed 4 bases at V and 0 bases at J, leaving 5 bases unmatched. This CDR3 has 15 residues. The CDR3 DNA follows: TGTGCCAGCTCACACCGGGACAGAAACCAAGAGACCCAGTACTTC. It codes for CASSHRDRNQETQYF.

This clonotype was counted only a few times. This chain joins TRBV11-3 and TRBJ2-2; perhaps TRBD1 as D (6 bases). The CDR3 consists of 15 residues. CDR1 is SGHNT, CDR2 YENEEA, per germline. Trimming shortened V by 4 bases and J by 1 base, and 10 bases separated the two germline ends. The CDR3 DNA reads as TGTGCCAGCAGCTCAACGACAGGGAACACCGGGGAGCTGTTTTTT. It codes for CASSSTTGNTGELFF.

This clonotype was counted many times. The chain has TRBV18 and TRBJ2-1; TRBD2 is a possible D gene (7 bases). The CDR3 consists of 15 residues. The V gene's germline CDR1 is KGHSH and CDR2 LQKENI. Trimming took 6 bases from V and 7 from J, leaving 19 bases between them. The CDR3 region is CASSPGGARVNEQFF. In DNA, the CDR3 is TGTGCCAGCTCCCCTGGGGGGGCCCGTGTGAATGAGCAGTTCTTC.

As concerns this clonotype: A much more abundant neighbour one base away suggests this may be a read error. The chain links TRBV19 to TRBJ2-3, with 10 bases matching TRBD1. Per germline, CDR1 LNHDA and CDR2 SQIVND (reference sequence). CDR3 length equals 17 residues. V shed 7 bases, J shed 3 bases, and the junction held 13 bases outside the gene matches. The CDR3 reads CASNLLIDRGLTDTQYF. As DNA, the CDR3 is TGTGCCAGTAACCTTCTCATCGACAGGGGGCTGACAGATACGCAGTATTTT. Looking up the rest from reference TRBV19 and TRBJ2-3 gives the full variable domain: DGGITQSPKYLFRKEGQNVTLSCEQNLNHDAMYWYRQDPGQGLRLIYYSQIVNDFQKGDIAEGYSVSREKKESFPLTVTSAQKNPTAFYLCASNLLIDRGLTDTQYFGPGTRLTVL.

This clonotype was seen many times. The chain couples TRBV12-3 or TRBV12-4 to TRBJ2-1, with 7 positions matching TRBD2. The ends lost 2 bases at V and 2 bases at J; junction bases unmatched: 3. CDR3 size: 15 residues. This chain's CDR3 is CASSLWGRAYNEQFF. The CDR3, as DNA: TGTGCCAGCAGTTTATGGGGGAGGGCCTACAATGAGCAGTTCTTC.

This clonotype was counted ten times or more. The chain couples TRBV6-5 to TRBJ2-7, with 7 bases fitting TRBD1. This CDR3 has 14 amino acids. Germline V lookup: CDR1 MNHEY, CDR2 SVGAGI. The junction had 0 bases not matched to a gene; V was cut back by 0 bases and J by 1 base. The CDR3 here is CASSYSGQSYEQYF. The CDR3 region has the DNA TGTGCCAGCAGTTACTCGGGACAGTCCTACGAGCAGTACTTC.

The sample holds a few counts of this clonotype. V is TRBV9 and J is TRBJ2-3, with 8 bases fitting TRBD2. CDR3 length: 15 residues. The V segment lost 5 bases and the J segment 6 bases; nucleotides outside the gene matches: 11. Per the germline V gene, CDR1 is SGDLS and CDR2 is YYNGEE. The CDR3 loop reads CASSPKREKSDTQYF. Here the CDR3 DNA reads TGTGCCAGCAGTCCAAAGCGGGAGAAATCCGATACGCAGTATTTT.

This clonotype was counted at least ten times. The CDR3: CASSEGEYNEQFF. The CDR3 region has the DNA TGTGCCAGCAGTGAAGGTGAATACAATGAGCAGTTCTTC. The J gene is TRBJ2-1, the V gene TRBV2, with D hard to call. V lost 1 base, J lost 4 bases, and 5 bases lay in between. Germline V gives CDR1 SNHLY, CDR2 FYNNEI. The CDR3 loop spans 13 amino acids.

Ten or more counts support this clonotype. The rearrangement joins TRBV2 to TRBJ2-2, with TRBD2 identical over 10 bases. J gave up 0 bases and V 8 bases, and 6 bases lay outside the gene matches. CDR3 length: 16 amino acids. The V gene's germline CDR1 is SNHLY and CDR2 FYNNEI. CDR3 DNA: TGTGCCAGCGGTAGGACTAGCGGATCGAACACCGGGGAGCTGTTTTTT. Encoded protein: CASGRTSGSNTGELFF.

This clonotype was detected ten times or more. CDR3 nucleotides: TGTGCCAGCAGCTTTTCGGGGGGCGGGGAGTACGAGCAGTACTTC. It translates to CASSFSGGGEYEQYF. V and J are TRBV5-8 and TRBJ2-7, with a tentative D call TRBD2 (7 bases). V lost 2 bases and J lost 4, with 16 bases in between. This CDR3 spans 15 amino acids. From germline, CDR1 is SGHTS and CDR2 YDEGEE. Filled out from reference TRBV5-8 and TRBJ2-7, the complete variable domain reads EAGVTQSPTHLIKTRGQQATLRCSPISGHTSVYWYQQALGLGLQFLLWYDEGEERNRGNFPPRFSGRQFPNYSSELNVNALELEDSALYLCASSFSGGGEYEQYFGPGTRLTVT.

In its sample, this clonotype was seen many times. The chain is built from TRBV7-9 and TRBJ2-3, with D perhaps TRBD1 or TRBD2 (6 bases each). CDR1 is SEHNR, CDR2 FQNEAQ, per germline (reference sequence). This CDR3 contains 13 residues. The V end lost 7 bases, the J end lost 6 bases, and 14 bases lay between the germline ends. The CDR3 sequence: CASTRGGMDTQYF. The CDR3 DNA is TGTGCCAGCACCCGAGGGGGGATGGATACGCAGTATTTT.